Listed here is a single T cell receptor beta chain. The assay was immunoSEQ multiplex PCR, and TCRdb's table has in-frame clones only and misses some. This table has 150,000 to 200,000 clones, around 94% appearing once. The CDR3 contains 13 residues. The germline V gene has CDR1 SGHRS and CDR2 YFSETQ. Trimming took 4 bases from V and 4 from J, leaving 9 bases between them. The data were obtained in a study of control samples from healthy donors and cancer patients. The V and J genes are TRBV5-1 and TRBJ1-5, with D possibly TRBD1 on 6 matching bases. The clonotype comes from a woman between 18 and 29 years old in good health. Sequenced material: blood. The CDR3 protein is CASSPDSNQPQHF. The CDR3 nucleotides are TGCGCCAGCAGCCCGGACAGTAATCAGCCCCAGCATTTT.